Shown below are 17 T cell receptor beta chains from a single sample sequenced in a study of shared clonotypes between healthy human individuals. Clones were read by immunoSEQ multiplex PCR, and TCRdb kept only the in-frame ones, dropping some. The repertoire holds 1,400,000 or so clones, approximately 98.5% seen once, with 0.36% in the top ten. The sample consisted of naive CD4+ T cells sorted from blood. Sample subset: CD45RA+ positively selected. These receptors were taken from a man aged 25 to 40 in good health.

This clone appeared once. The same CDR3 is also encoded by other DNA sequences in this sample. The V and J genes are TRBV9 and TRBJ1-1, with 8 bases matching TRBD1. The CDR3 has 14 amino acids. Trimming at V came to 4 bases and at J to 1 base, leaving 3 bases not matched to a gene. Germline-derived CDR1 and CDR2 are SGDLS and YYNGEE. CDR3: CASSFTGGNTEAFF. The CDR3 bases are TGTGCCAGCAGCTTCACAGGGGGGAACACTGAAGCTTTCTTT.

The chain recombines TRBV6-6 with TRBJ1-1, with D unresolved. The CDR3 extends over 12 amino acids. The V and J ends lost 7 bases and 6 bases respectively, with 12 bases between them. Germline V gives CDR1 MNHNY, CDR2 SVGAGI (reference sequence). CDR3 DNA: TGTGCCAGCATATCCGGGAGGCCTGAAGCTTTCTTT. Encoded protein: CASISGRPEAFF.

The rearrangement links TRBV28 to TRBJ2-1; a possible D gene is TRBD2 (5 bases). V lost 6 bases to trimming and J lost 3 bases, with 9 bases between them. Germline V gene data show CDR1 as MDHEN and CDR2 as SYDVKM. This CDR3 has 13 residues. CDR3 amino acids: CASSVSDYNEQFF. CDR3 in DNA: TGTGCCAGCAGCGTTAGCGACTACAATGAGCAGTTCTTC.

This chain links TRBV7-8 with TRBJ1-5; 8 bases are shared with TRBD1. Unmatched junction bases numbered 5, after V lost 5 bases and J lost 5 bases. CDR1 is SGHVS, CDR2 FQNEAQ, per germline. This CDR3 is 14 amino acids long. CDR3 amino acids: CASSHRQGHQPQHF. CDR3 nucleotide sequence: TGTGCCAGCAGCCACAGACAGGGGCATCAGCCCCAGCATTTT.

Here the CDR3 reads CASSSPPRQRGGIQYF. In DNA form, the CDR3 reads TGTGCCAGCAGTTCCCCCCCACGGCAAAGGGGGGGCATTCAGTACTTC. This rearrangement joins TRBV6-5 to TRBJ2-4; TRBD2 might be the D (7 bases). Germline loops: CDR1 MNHEY, CDR2 SVGAGI. Trimming left V 4 bases short and J 9 bases short, with 22 bases between. The CDR3 has 16 amino acids.

The chain joins TRBV7-2 to TRBJ2-1, with D unclear. The V gene lost 2 bases and the J gene lost 6 bases, with 14 bases spanning the gap. CDR3 size: 15 residues. Germline CDR1 SGHTA, CDR2 FQGNSA. The CDR3 spells CASSLTVGLPNEQFF. In DNA, the CDR3 is TGTGCCAGCAGCTTAACCGTCGGCCTTCCCAATGAGCAGTTCTTC.

As DNA, the CDR3 is TGTGCCAGCTCCGGGACTAGGAGCGAGCAGTACTTC. It yields the protein CASSGTRSEQYF. The V and J genes are TRBV2 and TRBJ2-7, with TRBD2 matching over 8 bases. Germline-derived CDR1 and CDR2 are SNHLY and FYNNEI. The CDR3 runs to 12 residues. Unmatched junction bases numbered 6, after V lost 8 bases and J lost 6 bases.

V gene TRBV29-1 combines with J gene TRBJ2-7, with TRBD2 matching 7 bases. The length of the CDR3 is 14 residues. Losses at the gene ends were 6 bases for V and 2 bases for J; bases not matched to a gene: 10. Germline CDR1 and CDR2: SQVTM and ANQGSEA. Here the CDR3 reads CSVLGGEGAYEQYF. The CDR3 DNA reads as TGCAGCGTCCTGGGGGGGGAGGGAGCCTACGAGCAGTACTTC.

The chain is built from TRBV30 and TRBJ2-1; 9 bases are a match to TRBD2. Germline V gene sequence: CDR1 GTSNPN, CDR2 SVGIG (reference sequence). With 0 bases clipped from V and 15 bases from J, the junction kept 15 bases outside the gene matches. The CDR3 contains 15 residues. The CDR3 loop reads CAWSVRSTSGGLLFF. CDR3 coding DNA: TGTGCCTGGAGTGTCCGATCGACTAGCGGAGGCCTATTGTTCTTC.

The chain uses TRBV9 and TRBJ2-6; weak D call: TRBD2 (5 bases). Germline CDR1 is SGDLS and CDR2 is YYNGEE. CDR3 length equals 18 residues. V gave up 2 bases and J gave up 1 base, with 16 bases separating them. As DNA, the CDR3 is TGTGCCAGCAGCGTGTCGCGGAGAGGGCTTTCTGGGGCCAACGTCCTGACTTTC. This codes for CASSVSRRGLSGANVLTF.

The V gene is TRBV7-9, the J gene TRBJ1-1; TRBD1 matches 8 bases. V lost 5 bases to trimming and J lost 7 bases; unmatched junction nucleotides: 9. The CDR3 contains 14 residues. CDR1 and CDR2 from the germline V gene are SEHNR and FQNEAQ (reference sequence). CDR3 coding DNA: TGTGCCAGCAGCCCGTGGACAGGGAGCGGTGAAGCTTTCTTT. Amino acid sequence: CASSPWTGSGEAFF.

The chain is built from TRBV4-1 and TRBJ2-2; a possible D gene is TRBD2 (7 bases). V was pared by 3 bases and J by 2 bases, with 22 bases between. CDR3 length: 19 residues. Germline-derived CDR1 and CDR2 are MGHRA and YSYEKL. In nucleotides, the CDR3 is TGCGCCAGCAGCCAGAGGGTGAGGGGGAGCGGGATAAACACCGGGGAGCTGTTTTTT. This translates into CASSQRVRGSGINTGELFF.

The genes are TRBV28 and TRBJ2-1, with D tentatively TRBD2 (6 bases). With 3 bases removed from V and 1 base from J, the gap between germline ends came to 13 bases. Germline-derived CDR1 and CDR2 are MDHEN and SYDVKM. This CDR3 contains 16 residues. The CDR3: CASSLFTGVSYNEQFF. The CDR3 coding sequence is TGTGCCAGCAGTTTGTTTACGGGAGTGTCCTACAATGAGCAGTTCTTC.

The J gene is TRBJ2-2, the V gene TRBV9; no reliable D call. Germline CDR1 SGDLS, CDR2 YYNGEE. The length of the CDR3 is 14 residues. Trimming left V 0 bases short and J 4 bases short, with 7 bases between. The CDR3 protein is CASSVGVFTGELFF. CDR3 DNA sequence: TGTGCCAGCAGCGTAGGGGTATTCACCGGGGAGCTGTTTTTT.

The CDR3 nucleotides are TGTGCCAGCAGCCCGGACAGTACTAACTATGGCTACACCTTC. Its translation: CASSPDSTNYGYTF. The chain combines TRBV7-2 with TRBJ1-2, with a weak D call TRBD1 (6 bases). V was shortened by 5 bases and J by 0 bases, with 10 bases between the two germline ends. This CDR3 has 14 residues. Germline V lookup: CDR1 SGHTA, CDR2 FQGNSA.

This chain links TRBV7-8 with TRBJ2-7; TRBD2 agrees at 7 bases. Germline-derived CDR1 and CDR2 are SGHVS and FQNEAQ. The CDR3 runs 13 residues. Trimming removed 0 bases from V and 7 bases from J; junction bases left unmatched: 3. The CDR3 spells CASSLAGRLEQYF. As DNA, the CDR3 is TGTGCCAGCAGCTTAGCCGGGAGGTTGGAGCAGTACTTC.

The chain carries TRBV7-8 and TRBJ2-7; D is unresolved. The CDR3 covers 14 residues. Trimming removed 2 bases from V and 4 bases from J, with 12 bases in between. Germline CDR1 SGHVS, CDR2 FQNEAQ. CDR3 region: CASSLRETTYEQYF. The CDR3 DNA sequence: TGTGCCAGCAGCTTACGTGAGACGACGTACGAGCAGTACTTC.